This T cell receptor (beta chain) is from a study of PD-L1 blockade in urothelial cancer. Study-level information: Blood was evaluated 3 weeks (second dose) and 6 weeks after therapy began. Whole-study findings and limits: It was durable-benefit patients whose tumor-associated blood clones expanded more at 3 weeks.

A remark on this clone: The target antigen is unknown.

Each PCR had synthetic TCR analog templates added to it as a spike-in. Using immunoSEQ multiplex PCR, the repertoire was profiled, and TCRdb retains in-frame clones only, with some absent. Of around 100,000 clones in the sample, about nine tenths were seen once. Regarding time point: pretreatment peripheral blood. The V gene's germline CDR1 is SQVTM and CDR2 ANQGSEA. The ends were cut back, 7 bases at V and 0 bases at J, with 13 bases in the middle. This CDR3 is built from 13 residues. The source is a man aged 55 to 70 with urothelial cancer. The gene calls are TRBV29-1 and TRBJ2-7; D not certain. Sequenced here: PBMCs, sampled around atezolizumab (anti-PD-L1) treatment. CDR3 residues: CSAVGSTSYEQYF. DNA of the CDR3: TGCAGCGCGGTGGGCAGTACCTCCTACGAGCAGTACTTC.